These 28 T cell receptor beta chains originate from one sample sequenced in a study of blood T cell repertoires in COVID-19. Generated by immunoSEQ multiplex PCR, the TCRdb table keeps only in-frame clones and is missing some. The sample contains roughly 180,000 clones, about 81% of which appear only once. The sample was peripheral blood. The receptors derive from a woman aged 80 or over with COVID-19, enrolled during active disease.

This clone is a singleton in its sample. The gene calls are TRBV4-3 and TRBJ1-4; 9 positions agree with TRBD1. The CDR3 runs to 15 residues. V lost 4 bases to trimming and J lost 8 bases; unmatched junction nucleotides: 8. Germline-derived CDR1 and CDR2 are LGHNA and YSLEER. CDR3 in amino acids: CASSLHGTGREKLFF. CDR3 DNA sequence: TGCGCCAGCAGCCTCCACGGGACAGGGCGAGAAAAACTGTTTTTT.

The CDR3 DNA sequence: TGTGCCAGCAGCCGGGACAGGGGGAATTCACCCCTCCACTTT. Translated, it gives CASSRDRGNSPLHF. This sequence joins TRBV5-5 and TRBJ1-6, with 11 bases fitting TRBD1. Germline-derived CDR1 and CDR2 are SGHKS and YYEKEE (reference sequence). The CDR3 runs 14 residues. Germline trimming cut 4 bases from V and 7 bases from J; bases unmatched to any gene: 1. The variable domain in full, completed from reference TRBV5-5 and TRBJ1-6, reads DAGVTQSPTHLIKTRGQQVTLRCSPISGHKSVSWYQQVLGQGPQFIFQYYEKEERGRGNFPDRFSARQFPNYSSELNVNALLLGDSALYLCASSRDRGNSPLHFGNGTRLTVT.

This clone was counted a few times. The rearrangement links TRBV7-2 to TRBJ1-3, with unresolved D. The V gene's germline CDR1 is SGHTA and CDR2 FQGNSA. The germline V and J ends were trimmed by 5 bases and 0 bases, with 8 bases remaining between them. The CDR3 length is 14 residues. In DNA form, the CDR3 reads TGTGCCAGCAGCGCGGGGAGCTCTGGAAACACCATATATTTT. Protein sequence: CASSAGSSGNTIYF.

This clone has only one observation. CDR3 in amino acids: CASSIRTWDSSGNTIYF. The CDR3 bases are TGTGCCAGTAGTATCCGCACTTGGGACAGCTCTGGAAACACCATATATTTT. The V call is TRBV19, the J call TRBJ1-3; 7 nucleotides agree with TRBD1. The CDR3 runs to 17 residues. The germline V gene has CDR1 LNHDA and CDR2 SQIVND (reference sequence). Germline trimming cut 3 bases from V and 0 bases from J; bases unmatched to any gene: 8.

CDR3 residues: CASSYGLQSEKLFF. CDR3 DNA: TGTGCCAGCAGTTACGGGCTTCAGTCGGAAAAACTGTTTTTT. The J gene is TRBJ1-4, the V gene TRBV6-6; D remains ambiguous. The germline V gene encodes CDR1 MNHNY and CDR2 SVGAGI (reference sequence). V lost 2 bases, J lost 8 bases, and 12 bases lay in between. The CDR3 runs to 14 residues.

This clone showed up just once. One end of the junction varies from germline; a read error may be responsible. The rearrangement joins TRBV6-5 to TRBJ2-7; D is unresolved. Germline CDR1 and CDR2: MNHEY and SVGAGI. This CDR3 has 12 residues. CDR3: CASSYGTGPDVF. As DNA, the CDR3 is TGTGCCAGCAGTTACGGTACGGGTCCGGATGTCTTC.

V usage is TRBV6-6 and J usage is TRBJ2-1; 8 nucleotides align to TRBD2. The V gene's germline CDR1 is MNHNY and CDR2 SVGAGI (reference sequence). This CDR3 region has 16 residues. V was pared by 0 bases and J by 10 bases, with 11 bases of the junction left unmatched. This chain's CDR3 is CASSYSIRGGFKEQFF. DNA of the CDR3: TGTGCCAGCAGTTACTCGATCCGGGGGGGTTTCAAGGAGCAGTTCTTC.

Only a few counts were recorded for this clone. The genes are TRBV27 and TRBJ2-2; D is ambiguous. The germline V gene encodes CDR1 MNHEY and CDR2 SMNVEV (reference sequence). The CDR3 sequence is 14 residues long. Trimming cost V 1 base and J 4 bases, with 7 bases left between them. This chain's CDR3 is CASSLFGPTGELFF. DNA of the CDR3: TGTGCCAGCAGTTTATTTGGGCCCACCGGGGAGCTGTTTTTT.

CDR3 in amino acids: CASSFHYRDNIQYF. The CDR3 coding sequence is TGTGCCAGCAGTTTCCACTACAGGGATAACATTCAGTACTTC. The chain combines TRBV27 with TRBJ2-4, with D perhaps matching TRBD1 (6 bases). Per germline, CDR1 MNHEY and CDR2 SMNVEV (reference sequence). V lost 3 bases to trimming and J lost 7 bases, with 13 bases between them. The CDR3 is 14 amino acids.

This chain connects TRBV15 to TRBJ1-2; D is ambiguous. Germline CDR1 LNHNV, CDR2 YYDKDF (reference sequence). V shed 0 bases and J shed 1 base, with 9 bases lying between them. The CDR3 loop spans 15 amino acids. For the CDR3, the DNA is TGTGCCACCAGCAGAGATCGGGTCAATAACTATGGCTACACCTTC. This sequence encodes CATSRDRVNNYGYTF.

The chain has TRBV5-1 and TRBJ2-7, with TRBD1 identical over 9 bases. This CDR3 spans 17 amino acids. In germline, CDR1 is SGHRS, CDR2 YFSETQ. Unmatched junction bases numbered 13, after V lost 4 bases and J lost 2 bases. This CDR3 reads CASSPGQGIGTTYEQYF. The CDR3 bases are TGCGCCAGCAGCCCGGGACAGGGCATCGGGACGACCTACGAGCAGTACTTC.

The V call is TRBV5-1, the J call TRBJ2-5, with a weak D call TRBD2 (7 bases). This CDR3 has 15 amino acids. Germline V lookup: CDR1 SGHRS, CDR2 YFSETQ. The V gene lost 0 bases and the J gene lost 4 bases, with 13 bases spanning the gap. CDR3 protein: CASSLGGGGVETQYF. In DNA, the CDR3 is TGCGCCAGCAGCTTGGGCGGGGGCGGAGTAGAGACCCAGTACTTC.

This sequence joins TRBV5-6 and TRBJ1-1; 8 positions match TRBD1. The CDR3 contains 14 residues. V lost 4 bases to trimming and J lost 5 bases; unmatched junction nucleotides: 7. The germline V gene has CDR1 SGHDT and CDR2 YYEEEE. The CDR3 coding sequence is TGTGCCAGCAGCACGTCCCGGGACAGGACTGAAGCTTTCTTT. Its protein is CASSTSRDRTEAFF.

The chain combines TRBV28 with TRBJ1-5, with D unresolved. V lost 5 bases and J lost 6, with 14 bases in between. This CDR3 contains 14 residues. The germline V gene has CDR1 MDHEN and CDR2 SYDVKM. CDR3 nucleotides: TGTGCCAGCAGTCCTGCAGGCTTTGGTCAGCCCCAGCATTTT. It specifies CASSPAGFGQPQHF.

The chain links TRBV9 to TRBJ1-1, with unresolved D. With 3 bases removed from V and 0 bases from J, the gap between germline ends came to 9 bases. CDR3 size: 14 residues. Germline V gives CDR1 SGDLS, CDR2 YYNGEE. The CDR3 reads CASSATYLNTEAFF. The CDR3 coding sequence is TGTGCCAGCAGCGCCACTTATTTGAACACTGAAGCTTTCTTT.

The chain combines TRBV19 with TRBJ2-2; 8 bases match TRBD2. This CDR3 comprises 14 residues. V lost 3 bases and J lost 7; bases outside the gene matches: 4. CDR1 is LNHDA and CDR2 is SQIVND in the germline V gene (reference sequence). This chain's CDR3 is CASSIGGAVGELFF. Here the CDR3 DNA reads TGTGCCAGTAGTATCGGGGGGGCGGTCGGGGAGCTGTTTTTT. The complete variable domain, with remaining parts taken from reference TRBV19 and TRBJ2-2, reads DGGITQSPKYLFRKEGQNVTLSCEQNLNHDAMYWYRQDPGQGLRLIYYSQIVNDFQKGDIAEGYSVSREKKESFPLTVTSAQKNPTAFYLCASSIGGAVGELFFGEGSRLTVL.

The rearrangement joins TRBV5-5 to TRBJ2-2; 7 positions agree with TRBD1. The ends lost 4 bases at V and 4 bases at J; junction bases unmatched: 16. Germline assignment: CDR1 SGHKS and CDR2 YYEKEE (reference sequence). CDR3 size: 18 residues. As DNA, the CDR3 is TGTGCCAGCAGCGGATCGGTTGTGGGGACAGCGATCACCGGGGAGCTGTTTTTT. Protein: CASSGSVVGTAITGELFF.

The CDR3 nucleotides read TGTGCCAGCAGTGAACTGTGGGGAGGTTACTATGGCTACACCTTC. Encoded protein: CASSELWGGYYGYTF. The chain joins TRBV6-1 to TRBJ1-2, with D hard to call. Deletions cut 2 bases from V and 3 bases from J, with 13 bases between. There are 15 residues in the CDR3. Germline V gene sequence: CDR1 MNHNS, CDR2 SASEGT.

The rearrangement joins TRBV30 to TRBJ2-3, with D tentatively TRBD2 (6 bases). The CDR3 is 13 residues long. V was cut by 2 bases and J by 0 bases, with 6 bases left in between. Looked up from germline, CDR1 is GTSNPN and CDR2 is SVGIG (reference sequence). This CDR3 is CAWSRESTDTQYF. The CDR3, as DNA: TGTGCCTGGAGTCGGGAGAGCACAGATACGCAGTATTTT. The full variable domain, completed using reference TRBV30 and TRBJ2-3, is SQTIHQWPATLVQPVGSPLSLECTVEGTSNPNLYWYRQAAGRGLQLLFYSVGIGQISSEVPQNLSASRPQDRQFILSSKKLLLSDSGFYLCAWSRESTDTQYFGPGTRLTVL.

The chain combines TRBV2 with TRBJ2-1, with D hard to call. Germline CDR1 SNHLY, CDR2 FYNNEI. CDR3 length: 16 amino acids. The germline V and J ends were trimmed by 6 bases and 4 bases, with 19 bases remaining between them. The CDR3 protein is CASSAMGGQTYNEQFF. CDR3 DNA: TGTGCCAGCAGCGCTATGGGTGGGCAGACGTACAATGAGCAGTTCTTC.

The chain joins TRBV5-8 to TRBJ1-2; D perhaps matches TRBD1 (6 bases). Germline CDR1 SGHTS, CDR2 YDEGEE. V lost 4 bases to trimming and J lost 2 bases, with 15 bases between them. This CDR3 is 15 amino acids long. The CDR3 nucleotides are TGTGCCAGCAGCCGAAGAGCGGACAGCAACTATGGCTACACCTTC. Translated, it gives CASSRRADSNYGYTF.

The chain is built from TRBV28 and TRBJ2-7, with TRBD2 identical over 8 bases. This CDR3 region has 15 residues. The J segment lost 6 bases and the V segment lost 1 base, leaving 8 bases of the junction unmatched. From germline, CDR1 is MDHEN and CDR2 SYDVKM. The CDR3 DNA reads TGTGCCAGCAGTTTATTTGGGACTAGTGGGTTCGAGCAGTACTTC. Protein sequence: CASSLFGTSGFEQYF.

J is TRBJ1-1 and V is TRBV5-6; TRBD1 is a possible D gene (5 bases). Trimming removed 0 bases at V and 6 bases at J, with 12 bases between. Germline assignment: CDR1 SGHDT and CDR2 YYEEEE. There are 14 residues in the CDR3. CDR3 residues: CASSLGMRDSEAFF. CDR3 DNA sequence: TGTGCCAGCAGCTTGGGTATGAGGGACTCTGAAGCTTTCTTT.

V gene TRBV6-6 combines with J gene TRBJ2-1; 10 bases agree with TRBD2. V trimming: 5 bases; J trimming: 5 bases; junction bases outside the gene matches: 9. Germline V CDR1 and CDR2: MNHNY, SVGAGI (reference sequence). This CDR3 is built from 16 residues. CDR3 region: CASSTPFTSGDNEQFF. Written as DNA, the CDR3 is TGTGCCAGCAGTACCCCCTTTACTAGCGGGGACAATGAGCAGTTCTTC.

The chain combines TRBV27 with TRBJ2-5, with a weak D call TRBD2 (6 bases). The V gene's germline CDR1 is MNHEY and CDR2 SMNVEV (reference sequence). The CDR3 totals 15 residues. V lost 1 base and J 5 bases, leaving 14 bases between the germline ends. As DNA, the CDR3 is TGTGCCAGCAGTTTATTTCCGGGAGAGGGGGAGACCCAGTACTTC. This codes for CASSLFPGEGETQYF.

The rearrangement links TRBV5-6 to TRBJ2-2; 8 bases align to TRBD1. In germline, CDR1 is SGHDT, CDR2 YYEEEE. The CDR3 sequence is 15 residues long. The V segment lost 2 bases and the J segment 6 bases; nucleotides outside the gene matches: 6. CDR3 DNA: TGTGCCAGCAGCTTCGGGACAGGATGGTCCGGGGAGCTGTTTTTT. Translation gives CASSFGTGWSGELFF.

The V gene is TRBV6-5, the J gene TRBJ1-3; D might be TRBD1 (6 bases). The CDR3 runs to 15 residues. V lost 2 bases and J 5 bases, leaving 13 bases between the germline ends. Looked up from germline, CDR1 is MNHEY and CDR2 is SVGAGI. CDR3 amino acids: CASSYTDRHRNTIYF. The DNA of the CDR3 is TGTGCCAGCAGTTACACCGACAGGCACCGAAACACCATATATTTT.

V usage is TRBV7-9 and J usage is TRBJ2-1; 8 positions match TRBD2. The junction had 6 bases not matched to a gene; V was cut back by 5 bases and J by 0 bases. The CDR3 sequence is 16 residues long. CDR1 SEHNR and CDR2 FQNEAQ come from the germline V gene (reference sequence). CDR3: CASSVTSGLSYNEQFF. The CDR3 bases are TGTGCCAGCAGCGTTACTAGCGGTCTCTCCTACAATGAGCAGTTCTTC.